This T cell receptor (beta chain) was observed in a study of PD-1 blockade in classical Hodgkin lymphoma. About the research overall: The study gave patients nivolumab 3 mg/kg intravenously every 2 weeks. Study results and limitations: Those achieving complete response showed baseline diversity like newly diagnosed patients. When nivolumab was started under 1 year after ASCT, patients were excluded.

Documented time point: cycle 4 day 1 (C4D1), after around six weeks of nivolumab. With no exception, relapse followed autologous stem cell transplantation in all patients, and brentuximab vedotin exposure varied. Investigators isolated CD4+ T cells from thawed PBMCs through magnetic negative selection. The assay was immunoSEQ multiplex PCR, and TCRdb's table has in-frame clones only and misses some. Among 25,000 to 35,000 clones, about 81% were seen once, and the ten largest hold 0.65% to 0.95%. In this sample, this clone turned up a few times. The antigen is not known. Germline CDR1 is SNHLY and CDR2 is FYNNEI. Trimming removed 2 bases from V and 5 bases from J, with 12 bases in between. The CDR3 is 14 amino acids.

The chain uses TRBV2 and TRBJ1-2, with D perhaps matching TRBD1 (6 bases). The clonotype comes from a human donor with classical Hodgkin lymphoma. This sample comprised CD4+ T cells from blood, obtained before the fourth cycle of nivolumab. In DNA, the CDR3 is TGTGCCAGCAGTGAAAATGGGACACCATATGGCTACACCTTC. This translates into CASSENGTPYGYTF.